One T cell receptor beta chain is described in this entry. Antigen: not known. Here immunoSEQ multiplex PCR was the method, and the copy in TCRdb shows in-frame clones only, minus some. The sample records 80,000 to 90,000 clones, 89% being singletons. Germline loops: CDR1 MNHEY, CDR2 SVGAGI. The CDR3 totals 15 residues. The junction had 6 bases not matched to a gene; V was cut back by 2 bases and J by 5 bases. The data were obtained in a study of identifying expanded T cells in peripheral blood. Whole-study findings and limits: Variance in clone template counts between approximately two-week samples significantly increased with total template count across all healthy donors.

The sequenced sample consisted of blood. The source is a person aged 18 to 70 in good health. V and J are TRBV6-5 and TRBJ2-1; 7 positions match TRBD2. The DNA of the CDR3 is TGTGCCAGCAGTTACCGGGCTAGCGGTAACAATGAGCAGTTCTTC. Protein product: CASSYRASGNNEQFF.